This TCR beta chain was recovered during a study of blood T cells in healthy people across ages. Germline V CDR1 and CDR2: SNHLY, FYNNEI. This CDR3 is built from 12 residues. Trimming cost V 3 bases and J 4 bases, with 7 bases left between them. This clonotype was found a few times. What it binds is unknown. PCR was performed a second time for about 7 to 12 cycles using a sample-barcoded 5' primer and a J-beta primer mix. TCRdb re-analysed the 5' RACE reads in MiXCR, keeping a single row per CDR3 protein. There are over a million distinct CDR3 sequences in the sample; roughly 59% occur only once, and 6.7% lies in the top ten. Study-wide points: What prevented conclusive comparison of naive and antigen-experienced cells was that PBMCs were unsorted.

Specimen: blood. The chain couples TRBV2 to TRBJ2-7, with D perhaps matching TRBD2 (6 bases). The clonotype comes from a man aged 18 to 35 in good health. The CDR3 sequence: CASSEEGYEQYF. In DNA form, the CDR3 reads TGTGCCAGCAGTGAGGAGGGATACGAGCAGTACTTC.